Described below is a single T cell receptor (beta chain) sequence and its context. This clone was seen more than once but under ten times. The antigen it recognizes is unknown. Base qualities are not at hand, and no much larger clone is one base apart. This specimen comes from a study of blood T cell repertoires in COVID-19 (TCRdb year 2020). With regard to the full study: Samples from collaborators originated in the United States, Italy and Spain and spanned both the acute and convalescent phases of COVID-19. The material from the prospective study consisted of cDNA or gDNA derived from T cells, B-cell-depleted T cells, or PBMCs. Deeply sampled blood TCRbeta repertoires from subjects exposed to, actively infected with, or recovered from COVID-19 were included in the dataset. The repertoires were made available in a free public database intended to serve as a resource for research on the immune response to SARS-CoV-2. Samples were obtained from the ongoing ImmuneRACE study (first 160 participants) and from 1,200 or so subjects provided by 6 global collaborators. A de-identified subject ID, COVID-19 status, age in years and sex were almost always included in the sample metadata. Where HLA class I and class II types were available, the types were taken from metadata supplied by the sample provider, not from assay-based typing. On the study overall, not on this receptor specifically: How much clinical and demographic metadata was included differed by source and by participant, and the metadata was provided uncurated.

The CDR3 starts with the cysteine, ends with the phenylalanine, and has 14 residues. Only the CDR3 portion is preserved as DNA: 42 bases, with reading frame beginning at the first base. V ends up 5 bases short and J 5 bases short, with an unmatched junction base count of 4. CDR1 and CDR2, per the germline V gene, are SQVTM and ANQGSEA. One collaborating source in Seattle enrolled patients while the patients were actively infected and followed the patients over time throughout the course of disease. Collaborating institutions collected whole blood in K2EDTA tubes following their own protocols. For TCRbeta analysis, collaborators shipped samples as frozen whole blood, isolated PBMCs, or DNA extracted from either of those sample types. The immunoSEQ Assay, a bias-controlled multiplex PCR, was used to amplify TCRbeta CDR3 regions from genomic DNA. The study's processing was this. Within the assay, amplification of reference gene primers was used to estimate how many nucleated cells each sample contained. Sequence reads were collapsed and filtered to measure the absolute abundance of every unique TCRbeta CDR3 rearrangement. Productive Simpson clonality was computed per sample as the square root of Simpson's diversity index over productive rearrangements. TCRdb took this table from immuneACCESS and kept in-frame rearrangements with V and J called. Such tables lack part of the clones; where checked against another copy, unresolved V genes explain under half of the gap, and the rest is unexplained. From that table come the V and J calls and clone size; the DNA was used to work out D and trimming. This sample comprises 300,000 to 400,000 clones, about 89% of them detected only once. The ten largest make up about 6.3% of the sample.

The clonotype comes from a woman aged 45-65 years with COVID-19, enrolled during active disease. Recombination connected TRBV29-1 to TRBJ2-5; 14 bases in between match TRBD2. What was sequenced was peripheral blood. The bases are TGCAGCGTTATGGGACTAGCGGGAGAGGAGACCCAGTACTTC. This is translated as CSVMGLAGEETQYF.